This T cell receptor (beta chain) stems from a study of blood T cell repertoires in COVID-19 (dated by TCRdb to 2018 to 2021). As for the study more broadly: The collaborator samples originated in the United States, Italy and Spain and spanned the acute and convalescent phases of COVID-19. Subjects who had been exposed to COVID-19, were actively infected with it, or had recovered from it provided the deeply sampled blood TCRbeta repertoires that made up the dataset. The repertoires were released in a freely available public database intended as a resource for research on the immune response to SARS-CoV-2. Nearly every sample came with metadata listing a de-identified subject ID, COVID-19 status, age in years and sex. The samples were drawn from two sources: the first 160 participants of the ongoing ImmuneRACE study, and 1,000 to 1,500 subjects contributed by 6 global collaborators. HLA class I and class II types, where available, came from metadata supplied by the sample provider rather than from assay-based typing. The material from the prospective study consisted of cDNA or gDNA derived from T cells, B-cell-depleted T cells, or PBMCs. Broad study findings and their caveats: The amount of clinical and demographic metadata varied by source and participant and was provided uncurated.

TCRbeta CDR3 regions were amplified from genomic DNA by means of the immunoSEQ Assay, a bias-controlled multiplex PCR. Regarding the original processing steps: Nucleated cell counts per sample were estimated from amplification of reference gene primers within the assay. To quantify the absolute abundance of each unique TCRbeta CDR3 rearrangement, sequence reads were collapsed and filtered. For each sample, productive Simpson clonality was calculated as the square root of Simpson's diversity index across productive rearrangements. Entries here come from immuneACCESS through TCRdb and include only in-frame sequences with V and J called. Some clones fail to appear in such tables; in the studies checked, an unresolved V gene covers under half of the shortfall, and the cause of the remainder is unknown. The DNA was the basis for D and trimming; V, J and clone size are from that table. This sample has about 390,000 clones in its table, and about 86% of those were observed once. The ten biggest clones cover about 10% of the sample.

Comments on this clone: Its antigen is unknown. Base qualities are not at hand, and no much larger clone is one base apart.

Participants in the prospective study were enrolled through a virtual design, were aged roughly 18 to 100 years, and lived in 24 United States geographic areas. In the prospective study, cohorts were assigned on the basis of participant-reported clinical history obtained from a screening survey and a study questionnaire. ImmuneRACE Cohort 3 recovered participants were defined by two consecutive negative NP/OP PCR tests, healthcare professional clearance, or symptom resolution. In the prospective study, whole blood, serum and a nasopharyngeal or oropharyngeal swab were collected from each participant by mobile phlebotomists. Over a roughly two-month period, participants in the prospective study had the option of providing additional blood draws and questionnaires. Before DNA extraction, prospective study blood samples were shipped either frozen or at room temperature. Via the germline V gene, CDR1 is MDHEN and CDR2 SYDVKM. The CDR3, cysteine through phenylalanine, is 16 amino acids long. The sequence is cut down to CDR3 DNA, 48 bases in frame from base 1. Trimming removed 4 bases from V and 0 bases from J, leaving 13 bases between the germline ends.

The sequence was obtained from a woman in her forties or fifties who had recovered from COVID-19. The chain links TRBV28 with TRBJ1-3; the D gene remains uncertain. The sequenced sample was PBMCs or T cells enriched from blood (not recorded which). The CDR3 corresponds to CASSSDSLSSGNTIYF. The DNA sequence follows: TGTGCCAGCAGTTCGGACTCGTTGAGCTCTGGAAACACCATATATTTT.